The T cell receptor beta chain under discussion was sequenced for a study of blood T cell repertoires in COVID-19. Overall study: From the United States, Italy and Spain came samples of acute and convalescent COVID-19.

The protocol was immunoSEQ multiplex PCR, while the TCRdb copy is restricted to in-frame clones and leaves out a portion. The sample lists some 270,000 clones, 86% occurring once. In the case of this clone: An end of the junction differs from the germline gene, which may be a read error.

The receptor was derived from a man aged 35-49 years with active or convalescent COVID-19. Sequencing was carried out using peripheral blood.

CDR3: CASSPQRSNTGELFF. The DNA of the CDR3 is TGTGCCAGCTCGCCACAGCGGTCGAACACCGGGGAGCTGTTTTTT. The chain uses TRBV18 and TRBJ2-2; TRBD2 is a possible D gene (5 bases). The V gene's germline CDR1 is KGHSH and CDR2 LQKENI. The CDR3 has 15 amino acids.